These T cell receptor beta chains were read from a single sample in a study of identical twins. TCRdb processed the 5' RACE reads anew with MiXCR; each CDR3 protein has one entry. This table has some 270,000 distinct CDR3 sequences, approximately 8.6% appearing once. Another study also made use of these data, one on yellow fever vaccine responses in identical twins.

Sequencing input: CD8+ T cells sorted from blood. The receptor set was obtained from a woman aged 18-29 years in good health. CDR3s include the opening cysteine and the closing phenylalanine or tryptophan. The D gene is left open where the match is weak. Rows may omit the clone size; those that give it use once, few, many or a size class.

cdr3_nt: TGTGCCAGCAGCCAAGAGAGTAAAGGCCCCCCCGGGTATTTT
cdr3_aa: CASSQESKGPPGYF
clone_size: -
v_call: TRBV4-2
d_call: -
j_call: TRBJ2-3

cdr3_nt: TGTGCCAGCAGCACTTTAGCGGGAGAGCAGTTCTTC
cdr3_aa: CASSTLAGEQFF
clone_size: many
v_call: TRBV6-2/TRBV6-3
d_call: TRBD2
j_call: TRBJ2-1

cdr3_nt: TGCAGTGCTAGAGAGGGACAGGGGGCCCACGAGCAGTACTTC
cdr3_aa: CSAREGQGAHEQYF
clone_size: few
v_call: TRBV20-1
d_call: TRBD1
j_call: TRBJ2-7

cdr3_nt: TGTGCCAGCAGCCAAGCATGGGGCGGTAATCAGCCCCAGCATTTT
cdr3_aa: CASSQAWGGNQPQHF
clone_size: -
v_call: TRBV4-2
d_call: -
j_call: TRBJ1-5

cdr3_nt: TGCAGTGCTGGAGATAGCGGGGGGCCCTACGAGCAGTACTTC
cdr3_aa: CSAGDSGGPYEQYF
clone_size: medium-sized
v_call: TRBV20-1
d_call: TRBD2
j_call: TRBJ2-7

cdr3_nt: TGTGCCAGCAGCTTGCCCGGGACTAGCGGTAGAATTGACCCTTACAATGAGCAGTTCTTC
cdr3_aa: CASSLPGTSGRIDPYNEQFF
clone_size: few
v_call: TRBV7-3
d_call: TRBD2
j_call: TRBJ2-1

cdr3_nt: TGTGCCAGCAGTTTTAGACAGGCACCCTACGAGCAGTACTTC
cdr3_aa: CASSFRQAPYEQYF
clone_size: -
v_call: TRBV28
d_call: -
j_call: TRBJ2-7

cdr3_nt: TGTGCCATCAGTGAGTACCCACTCACAGATACGCAGTATTTT
cdr3_aa: CAISEYPLTDTQYF
clone_size: few
v_call: TRBV10-3
d_call: -
j_call: TRBJ2-3

cdr3_nt: TGTGCCAGCCAAGCCCTCCCAACAGGGGCCTACGAGCAGTACTTC
cdr3_aa: CASQALPTGAYEQYF
clone_size: many
v_call: TRBV6-1
d_call: TRBD1
j_call: TRBJ2-7

cdr3_nt: TGCAGCGTTGTCCCCGGGACGGAGAACACTGAAGCTTTCTTT
cdr3_aa: CSVVPGTENTEAFF
clone_size: -
v_call: TRBV29-1
d_call: -
j_call: TRBJ1-1

cdr3_nt: TGCGCCAGCAGTGATCCCCTAGCGGGAGCCTCAGGGGAGCTGTTTTTT
cdr3_aa: CASSDPLAGASGELFF
clone_size: few
v_call: TRBV10-1
d_call: TRBD2
j_call: TRBJ2-2

cdr3_nt: TGCGCCAGCAGCCAAGATCTGGGGCTAGCGGGACGTTTGTATGAGCAGTTCTTC
cdr3_aa: CASSQDLGLAGRLYEQFF
clone_size: -
v_call: TRBV4-3
d_call: TRBD2
j_call: TRBJ2-1

cdr3_nt: TGTGCCAGCAGTTTCGACAGGGGGGCCCTGAACTCTGAAGCTTTCTTT
cdr3_aa: CASSFDRGALNSEAFF
clone_size: -
v_call: TRBV6-5
d_call: TRBD1
j_call: TRBJ1-1

cdr3_nt: TGCGCCAGCAGCCAAGGCGTCGGGCACCCTGAAGCTTTCTTT
cdr3_aa: CASSQGVGHPEAFF
clone_size: few
v_call: TRBV4-1
d_call: -
j_call: TRBJ1-1

cdr3_nt: TGTGCCAGCAGCCCGAGGGGGAGCTCCTATAATTCACCCCTCCACTTT
cdr3_aa: CASSPRGSSYNSPLHF
clone_size: few
v_call: TRBV6-1
d_call: -
j_call: TRBJ1-6

cdr3_nt: TGTGCCAGCACTATAGCGGGAGAACGCTACGAGCAGTACTTC
cdr3_aa: CASTIAGERYEQYF
clone_size: -
v_call: TRBV6-2/TRBV6-3
d_call: TRBD2
j_call: TRBJ2-7

cdr3_nt: TGTGCCAGCAGCTTAGACTTTTCTACGCAGTATTTT
cdr3_aa: CASSLDFSTQYF
clone_size: many
v_call: TRBV7-2
d_call: -
j_call: TRBJ2-3

cdr3_nt: TGCAGTGCGGAGGGGCAGTGGGGGTTTAATGAGCAGTTCTTC
cdr3_aa: CSAEGQWGFNEQFF
clone_size: few
v_call: TRBV20-1
d_call: -
j_call: TRBJ2-1

cdr3_nt: TGTGCCAGCAGGGGACAGTGGGAGGCCACCGGGGAGCTGTTTTTT
cdr3_aa: CASRGQWEATGELFF
clone_size: few
v_call: TRBV25-1
d_call: -
j_call: TRBJ2-2

cdr3_nt: TGTGCCTGGACTAGCGGGCAAGAGACCCAGTACTTC
cdr3_aa: CAWTSGQETQYF
clone_size: -
v_call: TRBV30
d_call: TRBD2
j_call: TRBJ2-5

cdr3_nt: TGTGCCAGCAGTCTGGGACAGGCTCTCTACGAGCAGTACTTC
cdr3_aa: CASSLGQALYEQYF
clone_size: few
v_call: TRBV12-3/TRBV12-4
d_call: TRBD1
j_call: TRBJ2-7

cdr3_nt: TGTGCCAGCTTTGGGACAGGGGGATACAATGAGCAGTTCTTC
cdr3_aa: CASFGTGGYNEQFF
clone_size: few
v_call: TRBV2
d_call: TRBD1
j_call: TRBJ2-1

cdr3_nt: TGTGCCAGCAGCTACGACGGGACTAGCAATCAGCCCCAGCATTTT
cdr3_aa: CASSYDGTSNQPQHF
clone_size: few
v_call: TRBV7-2
d_call: -
j_call: TRBJ1-5

cdr3_nt: TGCGCCAGCAGTGGGAATCAGGACAGGGCCTACTACGAGCAGTACTTC
cdr3_aa: CASSGNQDRAYYEQYF
clone_size: -
v_call: TRBV5-1
d_call: TRBD1
j_call: TRBJ2-7

cdr3_nt: TGCAGTGCTAGTGGGACAGGGTTAACCACCGGGGAGCTGTTTTTT
cdr3_aa: CSASGTGLTTGELFF
clone_size: few
v_call: TRBV20-1
d_call: TRBD1
j_call: TRBJ2-2

cdr3_nt: TGTGCTAGCAGCCCCGGAGAGAGTTGGGATGAGCAGTTCTTC
cdr3_aa: CASSPGESWDEQFF
clone_size: -
v_call: TRBV7-7
d_call: -
j_call: TRBJ2-1

cdr3_nt: TGTGCCAGCAGCCACACTCTAGCGACAAAGGACGAGCAGTACTTC
cdr3_aa: CASSHTLATKDEQYF
clone_size: many
v_call: TRBV4-2
d_call: -
j_call: TRBJ2-7

cdr3_nt: TGCGCCAGCAGCCAAGTGGTTAGCTCCTACAATGAGCAGTTCTTC
cdr3_aa: CASSQVVSSYNEQFF
clone_size: few
v_call: TRBV4-1
d_call: -
j_call: TRBJ2-1

cdr3_nt: TGTGCCAGCAGCCAAGAGGAACAGGGGTGGGGCACAGATACGCAGTATTTT
cdr3_aa: CASSQEEQGWGTDTQYF
clone_size: many
v_call: TRBV4-2
d_call: TRBD1
j_call: TRBJ2-3

cdr3_nt: TGTGCCAGTAGTTTAGGGGGCCGACTAGAGGGGTCCTACAATGAGCAGTTCTTC
cdr3_aa: CASSLGGRLEGSYNEQFF
clone_size: many
v_call: TRBV12-3/TRBV12-4
d_call: -
j_call: TRBJ2-1

cdr3_nt: TGCGCCAGCAGTCAGGCCGGGGAGCTGTTTTTT
cdr3_aa: CASSQAGELFF
clone_size: many
v_call: TRBV4-1
d_call: -
j_call: TRBJ2-2

cdr3_nt: TGTGCCAGCAGCTTGGCCCTAGCGGGACTTCCCGACACCGGGGAGCTGTTTTTT
cdr3_aa: CASSLALAGLPDTGELFF
clone_size: many
v_call: TRBV5-5
d_call: TRBD2
j_call: TRBJ2-2

cdr3_nt: TGCGCCAGCAGCCACAGAACCGGGACTAGCGGGAGAGCTGAGCAGTTCTTC
cdr3_aa: CASSHRTGTSGRAEQFF
clone_size: -
v_call: TRBV4-3
d_call: TRBD2
j_call: TRBJ2-1

cdr3_nt: TGCAGTGCCAGTTATGGGACTAGCGGGGTTACAGATACGCAGTATTTT
cdr3_aa: CSASYGTSGVTDTQYF
clone_size: -
v_call: TRBV20-1
d_call: TRBD2
j_call: TRBJ2-3

cdr3_nt: TGTGCCAGCAGCTTCGCAGGGGGCACCCAAGAGACCCAGTACTTC
cdr3_aa: CASSFAGGTQETQYF
clone_size: few
v_call: TRBV7-9
d_call: TRBD1
j_call: TRBJ2-5

cdr3_nt: TGTGCCAGCAGTGGGAAAAGGGTCTACGAGCAGTACTTC
cdr3_aa: CASSGKRVYEQYF
clone_size: -
v_call: TRBV28
d_call: -
j_call: TRBJ2-7

cdr3_nt: TGTGCCAGCAGCTTAGAAAGTGGGGACAGGTCCGGGACTAGCGGGATCTACGAGCAGTACTTC
cdr3_aa: CASSLESGDRSGTSGIYEQYF
clone_size: -
v_call: TRBV11-1
d_call: TRBD2
j_call: TRBJ2-7

cdr3_nt: TGTGCCAGCAACATTGGACAGGGCCCTTTCGAGGAAAAACTGTTTTTT
cdr3_aa: CASNIGQGPFEEKLFF
clone_size: many
v_call: TRBV12-3/TRBV12-4
d_call: TRBD1
j_call: TRBJ1-4

cdr3_nt: TGCAGCGTGGAATTTGGGACAGGGGCAGATACGCAGTATTTT
cdr3_aa: CSVEFGTGADTQYF
clone_size: -
v_call: TRBV29-1
d_call: TRBD1
j_call: TRBJ2-3

cdr3_nt: TGTGCCAGCAGCGTAGGGGGCACGGGCCCCTACACCGGGGAGCTGTTTTTT
cdr3_aa: CASSVGGTGPYTGELFF
clone_size: few
v_call: TRBV9
d_call: -
j_call: TRBJ2-2

cdr3_nt: TGCAGTGCTAGTGAGGTCGGACAGGGTGAGACCCAGTACTTC
cdr3_aa: CSASEVGQGETQYF
clone_size: -
v_call: TRBV20-1
d_call: TRBD1
j_call: TRBJ2-5

cdr3_nt: TGTGCCAGCAGCCACTTCAGATTAGGACTAGCGGGGGGCATGCATACGCAGTATTTT
cdr3_aa: CASSHFRLGLAGGMHTQYF
clone_size: -
v_call: TRBV28
d_call: TRBD2
j_call: TRBJ2-3

cdr3_nt: TGTGCCAGCAGCTTAATGTCGCTAGCGGGGACCTACGAGCAGTACTTC
cdr3_aa: CASSLMSLAGTYEQYF
clone_size: -
v_call: TRBV7-2
d_call: TRBD2
j_call: TRBJ2-7

cdr3_nt: TGTGCCAGCAGCCAATCGGGACGGCCCTACGAGCAGTACTTC
cdr3_aa: CASSQSGRPYEQYF
clone_size: few
v_call: TRBV16
d_call: -
j_call: TRBJ2-7

cdr3_nt: TGTGCCAGCAGCGCAGAGAGCGGGCCTGACTACACAGATACGCAGTATTTT
cdr3_aa: CASSAESGPDYTDTQYF
clone_size: -
v_call: TRBV5-6
d_call: -
j_call: TRBJ2-3

cdr3_nt: TGTGCCAGCAGTGACTCTTCGAACACCGGGGAGCTGTTTTTT
cdr3_aa: CASSDSSNTGELFF
clone_size: -
v_call: TRBV2
d_call: -
j_call: TRBJ2-2

cdr3_nt: TGTGCCAGCAGTCAGGTTAGCGGGAGCAGTGAGCAGTTCTTC
cdr3_aa: CASSQVSGSSEQFF
clone_size: -
v_call: TRBV28
d_call: TRBD2
j_call: TRBJ2-1

cdr3_nt: TGTGCCAGCAGCCAACACAGGGACAGCAATCAGCCCCAGCATTTT
cdr3_aa: CASSQHRDSNQPQHF
clone_size: -
v_call: TRBV3-1
d_call: -
j_call: TRBJ1-5

cdr3_nt: TGTGCCAGCAGCCCCGACCGGGGTCTGGATGAGCAGTTCTTC
cdr3_aa: CASSPDRGLDEQFF
clone_size: -
v_call: TRBV7-3
d_call: -
j_call: TRBJ2-1

cdr3_nt: TGTGCCAGCCCCACGGACAGGCTGTTTTCCTATGGCTACACCTTC
cdr3_aa: CASPTDRLFSYGYTF
clone_size: many
v_call: TRBV3-1
d_call: TRBD1
j_call: TRBJ1-2

cdr3_nt: TGTGCCAGCAGCTTCGTTGGTAGCGGGGGGAGCTCCTACAATGAGCAGTTCTTC
cdr3_aa: CASSFVGSGGSSYNEQFF
clone_size: -
v_call: TRBV5-6
d_call: TRBD2
j_call: TRBJ2-1

cdr3_nt: TGCGCCAGCAGCCAAGGGGTCGGGGTCACCTACGAGCAGTACTTC
cdr3_aa: CASSQGVGVTYEQYF
clone_size: many
v_call: TRBV4-3
d_call: -
j_call: TRBJ2-7

cdr3_nt: TGTGCCAGCAGCCAAACCGGGACTAGGGTAAGGTGGGATGAGCAGTTCTTC
cdr3_aa: CASSQTGTRVRWDEQFF
clone_size: few
v_call: TRBV14
d_call: TRBD2
j_call: TRBJ2-1

cdr3_nt: TGTGCCAGCAGCGTAGGACAGGCTAATCAGCCCCAGCATTTT
cdr3_aa: CASSVGQANQPQHF
clone_size: -
v_call: TRBV9
d_call: -
j_call: TRBJ1-5

cdr3_nt: TGCGCCAGCAGCCAACAGACAGTAGAAGAGACCCAGTACTTC
cdr3_aa: CASSQQTVEETQYF
clone_size: -
v_call: TRBV4-1
d_call: -
j_call: TRBJ2-5

cdr3_nt: TGTGCCAGCAGTCCCCTGGGGACAGCCTCTGGAAACACCATATATTTT
cdr3_aa: CASSPLGTASGNTIYF
clone_size: many
v_call: TRBV12-3/TRBV12-4
d_call: TRBD1
j_call: TRBJ1-3

cdr3_nt: TGTGCCAGCAGCCCGATGCTCAACAATGAGCAGTTCTTC
cdr3_aa: CASSPMLNNEQFF
clone_size: many
v_call: TRBV12-3/TRBV12-4
d_call: -
j_call: TRBJ2-1